Presented here are 10 T cell receptor beta chains from one specimen sequenced in a study of blood T cell repertoires in COVID-19. Generated by immunoSEQ multiplex PCR, the TCRdb table keeps only in-frame clones and is missing some. The table includes 130,000 to 150,000 clones, 65% to 90% detected once. The source material was peripheral blood. Every receptor here comes from a woman aged 45-60 years in a cohort sampled during active or convalescent COVID-19.

The V and J genes are TRBV5-6 and TRBJ2-5; 7 nucleotides align to TRBD1. Germline CDR1 and CDR2: SGHDT and YYEEEE. The trim removed 3 bases at V and 5 bases at J, leaving 10 bases unmatched. There are 15 residues in the CDR3. The chain's CDR3 is CASSSKIDRVETQYF. The CDR3 DNA reads TGTGCCAGCAGCTCGAAAATCGACAGGGTCGAGACCCAGTACTTC.

This chain uses TRBV7-6 with TRBJ2-4; possibly TRBD1 for D (5 bases). The CDR3 covers 15 residues. Between the trimmed V and J ends, which lost 2 bases and 6 bases, there was a span of 14 bases. Germline V gives CDR1 SGHVS, CDR2 FNYEAQ. The CDR3 here is CASSLSTGQGNIQYF. Here the CDR3 DNA reads TGTGCCAGCAGCTTAAGCACAGGCCAGGGAAACATTCAGTACTTC.

The chain links TRBV4-1 to TRBJ1-6; D possibly corresponds to TRBD1 (5 bases). Between the trimmed V and J ends, which lost 0 bases and 7 bases, there was a span of 13 bases. CDR3 size: 16 residues. Germline values: CDR1 MGHRA, CDR2 YSYEKL. CDR3 bases: TGCGCCAGCAGCCAAGATCAGGGTTTAGGGAATTCACCCCTCCACTTT. This codes for CASSQDQGLGNSPLHF.

The chain has TRBV9 and TRBJ1-4; perhaps TRBD1 as D (5 bases). CDR3 length: 14 residues. The V and J ends lost 0 bases and 8 bases respectively, with 11 bases between them. Germline loops: CDR1 SGDLS, CDR2 YYNGEE. The CDR3 spells CASSVASGSEKLFF. CDR3 bases: TGTGCCAGCAGCGTAGCTTCAGGGTCGGAAAAACTGTTTTTT.

The chain has TRBV5-1 and TRBJ1-2, with TRBD1 as a possible D gene (6 bases). CDR1 is SGHRS and CDR2 is YFSETQ in the germline V gene. The V end was cut by 0 bases, the J end by 0 bases, with 21 bases between. The CDR3 runs to 19 residues. The CDR3 region has the DNA TGCGCCAGCAGCTTGGCACAGGGTCAAGAAGAGAATACTAACTATGGCTACACCTTC. This sequence encodes CASSLAQGQEENTNYGYTF.

The chain has TRBV6-6 and TRBJ2-1, with D possibly being TRBD2 (5 bases). V lost 11 bases and J lost 8, with 16 bases in between. The CDR3 extends over 12 amino acids. Looked up from germline, CDR1 is MNHNY and CDR2 is SVGAGI (reference sequence). The CDR3 DNA reads TGTGCCGGGAGTCCGGGTGGATATGAGCAGTTCTTC. Protein: CAGSPGGYEQFF.

J is TRBJ1-1 and V is TRBV5-1; possible D gene TRBD1, 6 bases. Deletions cut 7 bases from V and 0 bases from J, with 13 bases between. Germline V CDR1 and CDR2: SGHRS, YFSETQ. The CDR3 is made up of 14 amino acids. The DNA for the CDR3 is TGCGCCAGCCGGGGGGCTTCCATGAACACTGAAGCTTTCTTT. The encoded protein is CASRGASMNTEAFF.

The rearrangement joins TRBV7-9 to TRBJ2-2; D might be TRBD2 (5 bases). The V gene lost 1 base and the J gene lost 1 base, with 10 bases spanning the gap. Germline CDR1 reads SEHNR; CDR2 reads FQNEAQ (reference sequence). This CDR3 spans 16 amino acids. The DNA of the CDR3 is TGTGCCAGCAGCTTAGGAGGGTACTTGAACACCGGGGAGCTGTTTTTT. It codes for CASSLGGYLNTGELFF.

The chain joins TRBV5-1 to TRBJ1-2; D not certain. The germline gives CDR1 SGHRS, CDR2 YFSETQ. The CDR3 has 17 amino acids. V was shortened by 2 bases and J by 3 bases, with 20 bases between the two germline ends. CDR3: CASSLQLALNPDYGYTF. The CDR3 nucleotides are TGCGCCAGCAGCTTACAGCTGGCACTCAATCCAGACTATGGCTACACCTTC.

The V and J genes are TRBV7-8 and TRBJ1-1; 12 nucleotides align to TRBD1. J was trimmed by 12 bases and V by 5 bases; bases with no gene match: 7. The CDR3 runs 13 residues. Germline CDR1 SGHVS, CDR2 FQNEAQ. CDR3 bases: TGTGCCAGCAGCCAGAGGGGACAGGGGGCTTCTTTCTTT. Protein product: CASSQRGQGASFF.